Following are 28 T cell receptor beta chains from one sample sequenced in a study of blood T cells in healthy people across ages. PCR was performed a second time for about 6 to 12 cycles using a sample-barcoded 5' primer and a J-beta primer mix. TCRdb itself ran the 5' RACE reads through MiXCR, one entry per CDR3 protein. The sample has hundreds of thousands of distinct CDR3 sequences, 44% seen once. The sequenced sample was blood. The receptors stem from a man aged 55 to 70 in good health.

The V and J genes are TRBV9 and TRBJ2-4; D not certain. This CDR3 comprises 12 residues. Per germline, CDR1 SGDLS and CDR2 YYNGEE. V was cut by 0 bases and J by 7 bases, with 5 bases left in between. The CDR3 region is CASSVDGNIQYF. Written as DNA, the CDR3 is TGTGCCAGCAGCGTAGATGGGAACATTCAGTACTTC.

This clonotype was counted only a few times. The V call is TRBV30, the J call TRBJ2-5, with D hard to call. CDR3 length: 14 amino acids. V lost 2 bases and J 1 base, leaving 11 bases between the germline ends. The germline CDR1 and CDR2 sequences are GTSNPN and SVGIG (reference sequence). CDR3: CAWSLGQTQETQYF. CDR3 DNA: TGTGCCTGGAGTTTGGGCCAGACCCAAGAGACCCAGTACTTC. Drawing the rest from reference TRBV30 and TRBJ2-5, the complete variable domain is SQTIHQWPATLVQPVGSPLSLECTVEGTSNPNLYWYRQAAGRGLQLLFYSVGIGQISSEVPQNLSASRPQDRQFILSSKKLLLSDSGFYLCAWSLGQTQETQYFGPGTRLLVL.

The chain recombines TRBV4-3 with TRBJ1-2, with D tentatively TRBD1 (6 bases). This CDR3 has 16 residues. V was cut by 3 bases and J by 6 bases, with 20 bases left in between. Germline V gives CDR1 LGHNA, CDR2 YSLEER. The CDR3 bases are TGCGCCAGCAGCCAGGGGGTCACAGGGCCCGATGATGGCTACACCTTC. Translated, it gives CASSQGVTGPDDGYTF.

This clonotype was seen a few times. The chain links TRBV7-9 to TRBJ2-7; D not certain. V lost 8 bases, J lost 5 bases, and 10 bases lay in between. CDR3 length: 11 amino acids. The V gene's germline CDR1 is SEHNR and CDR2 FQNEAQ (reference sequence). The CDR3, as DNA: TGTGCCAGCGCCCTAACTGACGAGCAGTACTTC. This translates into CASALTDEQYF.

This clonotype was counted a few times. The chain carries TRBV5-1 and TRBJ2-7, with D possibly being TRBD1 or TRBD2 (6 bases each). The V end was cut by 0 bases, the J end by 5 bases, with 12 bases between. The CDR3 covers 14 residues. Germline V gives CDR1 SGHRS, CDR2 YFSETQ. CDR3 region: CASSLAPGADEQYF. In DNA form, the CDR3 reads TGCGCCAGCAGCTTGGCCCCGGGGGCCGACGAGCAGTACTTC. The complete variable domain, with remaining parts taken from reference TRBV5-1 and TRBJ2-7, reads KAGVTQTPRYLIKTRGQQVTLSCSPISGHRSVSWYQQTPGQGLQFLFEYFSETQRNKGNFPGRFSGRQFSNSRSEMNVSTLELGDSALYLCASSLAPGADEQYFGPGTRLTVT.

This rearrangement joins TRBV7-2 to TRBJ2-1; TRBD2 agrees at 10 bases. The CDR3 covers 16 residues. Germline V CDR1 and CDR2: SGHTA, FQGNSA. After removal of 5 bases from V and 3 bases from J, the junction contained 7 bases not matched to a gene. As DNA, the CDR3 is TGTGCCAGCAGCCCGCTTAGCGGGGGGTACTACAATGAGCAGTTCTTC. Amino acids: CASSPLSGGYYNEQFF.

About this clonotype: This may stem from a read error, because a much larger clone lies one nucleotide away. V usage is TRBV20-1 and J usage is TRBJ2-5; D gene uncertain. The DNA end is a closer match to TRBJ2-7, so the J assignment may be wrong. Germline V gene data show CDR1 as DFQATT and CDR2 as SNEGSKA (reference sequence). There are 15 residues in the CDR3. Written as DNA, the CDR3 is TGCAGTGCTAGGGCGGACCTTCAGAAGGCCTACGAGCAGTACTTC. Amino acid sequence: CSARADLQKAYEQYF.

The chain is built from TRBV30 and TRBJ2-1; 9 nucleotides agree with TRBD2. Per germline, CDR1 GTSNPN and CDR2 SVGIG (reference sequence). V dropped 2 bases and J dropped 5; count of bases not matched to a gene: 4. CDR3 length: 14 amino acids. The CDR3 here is CAWSRLAGDNEQFF. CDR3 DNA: TGTGCCTGGAGTAGGTTAGCGGGGGACAATGAGCAGTTCTTC.

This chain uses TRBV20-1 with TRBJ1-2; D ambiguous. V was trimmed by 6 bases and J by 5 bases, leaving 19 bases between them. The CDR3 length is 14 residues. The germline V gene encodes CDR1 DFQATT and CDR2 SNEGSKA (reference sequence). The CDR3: CSAQKSKEGYGYTF. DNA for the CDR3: TGCAGTGCCCAAAAGTCCAAGGAAGGGTATGGCTACACCTTC.

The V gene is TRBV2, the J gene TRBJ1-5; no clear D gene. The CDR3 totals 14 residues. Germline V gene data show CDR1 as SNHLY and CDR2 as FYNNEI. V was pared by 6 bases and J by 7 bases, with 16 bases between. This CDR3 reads CASRKQSPGQPQHF. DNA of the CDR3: TGTGCCAGCAGAAAACAGTCTCCGGGCCAGCCCCAGCATTTT. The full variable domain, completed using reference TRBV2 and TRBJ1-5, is EPEVTQTPSHQVTQMGQEVILRCVPISNHLYFYWYRQILGQKVEFLVSFYNNEISEKSEIFDDQFSVERPDGSNFTLKIRSTKLEDSAMYFCASRKQSPGQPQHFGDGTRLSIL.

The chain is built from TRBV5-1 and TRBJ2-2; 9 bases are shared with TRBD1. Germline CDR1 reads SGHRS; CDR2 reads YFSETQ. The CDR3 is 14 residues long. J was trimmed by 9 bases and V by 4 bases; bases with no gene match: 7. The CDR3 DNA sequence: TGCGCCAGCAGCGGGGGACAGGGACGTCGGGAGCTGTTTTTT. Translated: CASSGGQGRRELFF.

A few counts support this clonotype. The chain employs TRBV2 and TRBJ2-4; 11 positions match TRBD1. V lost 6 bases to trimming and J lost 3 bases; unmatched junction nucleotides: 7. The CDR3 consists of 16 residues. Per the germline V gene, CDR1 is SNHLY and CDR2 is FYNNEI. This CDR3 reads CASRAGTGGFKNIQYF. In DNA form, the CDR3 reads TGTGCCAGCAGAGCCGGGACAGGGGGTTTCAAAAACATTCAGTACTTC.

For the CDR3, the DNA is TGTGCCAGCAGCTTTCTCGGGGGGAGGGATGAGCAGTTCTTC. Protein sequence: CASSFLGGRDEQFF. The V and J genes are TRBV7-3 and TRBJ2-1; 7 bases line up with TRBD2. The CDR3 has 14 amino acids. The trim removed 3 bases at V and 8 bases at J, leaving 7 bases unmatched. The V gene's germline CDR1 is SGHTA and CDR2 FQGTGA.

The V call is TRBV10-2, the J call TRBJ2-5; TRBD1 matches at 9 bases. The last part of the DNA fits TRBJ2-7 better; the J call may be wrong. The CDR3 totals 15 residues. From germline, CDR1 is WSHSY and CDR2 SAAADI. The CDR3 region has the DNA TGCGCCAGCAGCGCGAGGACAGGGGAATTGGACGAGCAGTACTTC. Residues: CASSARTGELDEQYF.

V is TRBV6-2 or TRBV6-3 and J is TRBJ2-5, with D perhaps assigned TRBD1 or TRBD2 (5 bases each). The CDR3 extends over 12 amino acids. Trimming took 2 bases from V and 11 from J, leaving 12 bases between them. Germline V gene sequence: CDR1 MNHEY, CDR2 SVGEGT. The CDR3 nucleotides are TGTGCCAGCAGTTACCCGGTGGGGGAGCAGTACTTC. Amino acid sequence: CASSYPVGEQYF.

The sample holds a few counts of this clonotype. The CDR3 spells CATSVGLAGRYNEQFF. CDR3 DNA: TGTGCCACCAGTGTGGGACTAGCGGGGAGGTACAATGAGCAGTTCTTC. The chain combines TRBV24-1 with TRBJ2-1; TRBD2 agrees at 13 bases. CDR3 length: 16 residues. V shed 5 bases and J 4 bases; nucleotides not matched to a gene: 4. The germline V gene encodes CDR1 KGHDR and CDR2 SFDVKD.

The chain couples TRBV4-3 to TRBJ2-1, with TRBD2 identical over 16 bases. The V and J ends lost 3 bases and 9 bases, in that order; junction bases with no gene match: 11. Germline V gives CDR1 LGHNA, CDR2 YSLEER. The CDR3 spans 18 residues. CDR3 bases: TGCGCCAGCAGCCAGGGACTAGCGGGGGGGCTGAAGTGGGGTGAGCAGTTCTTC. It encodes CASSQGLAGGLKWGEQFF.

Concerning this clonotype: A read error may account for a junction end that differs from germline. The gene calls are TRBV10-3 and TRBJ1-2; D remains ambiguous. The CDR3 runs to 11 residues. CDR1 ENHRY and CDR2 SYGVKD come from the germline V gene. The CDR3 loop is CAVSIAYGYTF. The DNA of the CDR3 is TGTGCCGTCAGTATAGCCTATGGCTACACCTTC.

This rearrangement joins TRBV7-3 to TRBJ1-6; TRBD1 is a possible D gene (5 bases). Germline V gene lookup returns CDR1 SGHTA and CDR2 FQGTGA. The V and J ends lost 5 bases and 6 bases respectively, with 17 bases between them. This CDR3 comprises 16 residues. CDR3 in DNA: TGTGCCAGCAGCCGAGAGGGACGTCCATTTAATTCACCCCTCCACTTT. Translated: CASSREGRPFNSPLHF.

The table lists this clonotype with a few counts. This CDR3 is CASSQEDREGYTF. The CDR3 DNA sequence: TGTGCCAGCAGCCAAGAAGACAGGGAGGGCTACACCTTC. The rearrangement links TRBV3-1 to TRBJ1-2, with 7 bases that match TRBD1. Germline lookup yields CDR1 LGHDT and CDR2 YNNKEL (reference sequence). The V segment lost 0 bases and the J segment 8 bases; nucleotides outside the gene matches: 3. The CDR3 contains 13 residues.

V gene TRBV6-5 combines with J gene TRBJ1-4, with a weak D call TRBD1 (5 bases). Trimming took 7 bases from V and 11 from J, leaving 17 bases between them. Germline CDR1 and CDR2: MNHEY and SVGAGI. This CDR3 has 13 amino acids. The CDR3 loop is CASTEIGTAKLFF. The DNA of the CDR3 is TGTGCCAGCACCGAAATCGGGACGGCGAAACTGTTTTTT.

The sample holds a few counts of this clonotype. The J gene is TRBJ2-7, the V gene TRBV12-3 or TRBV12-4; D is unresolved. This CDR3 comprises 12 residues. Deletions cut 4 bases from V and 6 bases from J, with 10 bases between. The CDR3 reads CASSSSPGEQYF. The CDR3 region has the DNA TGTGCCAGCAGTTCCAGTCCGGGCGAGCAGTACTTC.

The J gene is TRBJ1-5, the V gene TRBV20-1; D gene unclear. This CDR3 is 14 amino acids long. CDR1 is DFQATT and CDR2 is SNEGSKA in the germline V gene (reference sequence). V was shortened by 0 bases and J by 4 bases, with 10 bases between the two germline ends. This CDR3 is CSARDITRNQPQHF. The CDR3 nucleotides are TGCAGTGCTAGAGACATCACGAGAAATCAGCCCCAGCATTTT.

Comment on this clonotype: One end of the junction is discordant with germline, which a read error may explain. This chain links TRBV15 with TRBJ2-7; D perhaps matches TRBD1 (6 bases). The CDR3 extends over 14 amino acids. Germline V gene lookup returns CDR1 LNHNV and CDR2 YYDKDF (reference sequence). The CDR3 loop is CATGRDWGPYEQYF. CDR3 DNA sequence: TGTGCCACCGGCAGAGATTGGGGGCCCTACGAGCAGTACTTC.

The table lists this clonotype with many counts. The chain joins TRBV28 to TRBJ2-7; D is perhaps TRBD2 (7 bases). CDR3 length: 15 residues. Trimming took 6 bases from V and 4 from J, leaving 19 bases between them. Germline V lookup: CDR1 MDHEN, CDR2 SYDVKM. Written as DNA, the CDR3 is TGTGCCAGCAGATCACAGGGAGGGGGATCGTACGAGCAGTACTTC. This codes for CASRSQGGGSYEQYF.

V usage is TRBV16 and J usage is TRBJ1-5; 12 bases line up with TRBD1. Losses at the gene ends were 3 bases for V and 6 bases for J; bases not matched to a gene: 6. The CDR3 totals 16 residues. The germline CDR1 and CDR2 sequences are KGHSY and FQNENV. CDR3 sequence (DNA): TGTGCCAGCAGCCAGGGACAGGGGGCGGTTATTCAGCCCCAGCATTTT. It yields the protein CASSQGQGAVIQPQHF.

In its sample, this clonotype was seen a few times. The chain's CDR3 is CSARSGDYSNQPQHF. CDR3 nucleotides: TGCAGTGCTAGAAGTGGGGACTATAGCAATCAGCCCCAGCATTTT. The chain carries TRBV20-1 and TRBJ1-5; a possible D gene is TRBD1 (5 bases). Between the trimmed V and J ends, which lost 2 bases and 0 bases, there was a span of 11 bases. The germline V gene has CDR1 DFQATT and CDR2 SNEGSKA (reference sequence). There are 15 residues in the CDR3.

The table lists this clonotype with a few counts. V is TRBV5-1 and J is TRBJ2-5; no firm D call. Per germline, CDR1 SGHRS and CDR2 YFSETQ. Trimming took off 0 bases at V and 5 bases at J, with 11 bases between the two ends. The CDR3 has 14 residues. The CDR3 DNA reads TGCGCCAGCAGCTTGGAACTGGAACGGGAGACCCAGTACTTC. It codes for CASSLELERETQYF.